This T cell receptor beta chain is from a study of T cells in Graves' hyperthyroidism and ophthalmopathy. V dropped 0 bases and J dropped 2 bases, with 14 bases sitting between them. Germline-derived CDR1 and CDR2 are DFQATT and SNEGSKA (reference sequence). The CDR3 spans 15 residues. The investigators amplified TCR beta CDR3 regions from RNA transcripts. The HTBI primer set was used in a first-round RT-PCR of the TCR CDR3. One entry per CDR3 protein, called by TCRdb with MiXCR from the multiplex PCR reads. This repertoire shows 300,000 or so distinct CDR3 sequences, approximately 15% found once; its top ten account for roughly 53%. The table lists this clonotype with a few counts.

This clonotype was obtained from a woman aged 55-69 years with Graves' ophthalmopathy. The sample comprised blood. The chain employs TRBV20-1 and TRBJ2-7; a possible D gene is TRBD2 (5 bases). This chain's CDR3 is CSARDSIRGTYEQYF. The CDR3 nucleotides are TGCAGTGCTAGAGATTCAATTCGGGGTACCTACGAGCAGTACTTC.